The present T cell receptor (beta chain) was sequenced within a study of cytomegalovirus exposure and HLA in healthy donors. The CDR3 runs to 15 residues. The germline gives CDR1 SNHLY, CDR2 FYNNEI. The trim removed 6 bases at V and 6 bases at J, leaving 10 bases unmatched. Primers for the PCR totalled 60 Vbeta and 13 Jbeta. Sequenced by immunoSEQ multiplex PCR; TCRdb stores in-frame clones only, minus some. The table lists 45,000 to 65,000 clones, 72% of them singletons. This clone was picked up a small number of times. What it binds is not known. Study-level results: HLA restriction was apparent for most CMV-associated TCR beta chains in a later analysis. Many donors shared some public TCRs, even though most TCR sequences were rare.

This sequence was found in a woman aged 45 to 65 in good health and CMV-seropositive. The chain joins TRBV2 to TRBJ2-3; TRBD2 matches 9 bases. The sequenced sample consisted of PBMCs. This CDR3 is CASRELAGPFDTQYF. CDR3 nucleotide sequence: TGTGCCAGCAGAGAACTAGCGGGCCCGTTCGATACGCAGTATTTT.